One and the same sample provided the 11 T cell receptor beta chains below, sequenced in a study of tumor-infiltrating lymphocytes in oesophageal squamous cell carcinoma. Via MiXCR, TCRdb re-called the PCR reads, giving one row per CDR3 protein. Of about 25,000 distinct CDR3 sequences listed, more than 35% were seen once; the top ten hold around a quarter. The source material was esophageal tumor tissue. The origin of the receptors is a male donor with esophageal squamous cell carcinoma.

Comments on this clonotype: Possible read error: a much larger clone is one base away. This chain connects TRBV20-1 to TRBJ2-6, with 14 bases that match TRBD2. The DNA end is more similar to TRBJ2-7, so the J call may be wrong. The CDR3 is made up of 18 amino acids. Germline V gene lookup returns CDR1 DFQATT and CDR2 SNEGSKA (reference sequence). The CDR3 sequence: CSAPDRTSGGLSYNEQYF. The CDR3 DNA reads TGCAGTGCTCCCGATCGGACTAGCGGGGGGCTATCCTACAATGAGCAGTACTTC.

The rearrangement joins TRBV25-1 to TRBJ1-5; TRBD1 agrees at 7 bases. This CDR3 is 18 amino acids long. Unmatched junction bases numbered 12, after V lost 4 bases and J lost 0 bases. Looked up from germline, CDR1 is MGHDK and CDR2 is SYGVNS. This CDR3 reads CASSGSSGTAYSNQPQHF. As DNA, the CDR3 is TGTGCCAGCAGTGGATCTTCCGGGACAGCTTATAGCAATCAGCCCCAGCATTTT.

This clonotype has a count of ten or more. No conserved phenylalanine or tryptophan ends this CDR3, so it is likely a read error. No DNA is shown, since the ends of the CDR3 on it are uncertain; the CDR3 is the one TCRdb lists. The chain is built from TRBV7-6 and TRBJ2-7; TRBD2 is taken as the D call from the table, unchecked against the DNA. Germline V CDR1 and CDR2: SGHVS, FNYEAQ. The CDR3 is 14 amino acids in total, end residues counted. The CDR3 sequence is CASRVDYYGYTFGS.

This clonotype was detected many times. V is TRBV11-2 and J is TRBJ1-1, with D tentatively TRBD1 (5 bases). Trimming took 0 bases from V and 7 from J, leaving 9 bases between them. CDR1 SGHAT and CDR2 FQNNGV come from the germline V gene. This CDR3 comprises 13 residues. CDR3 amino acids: CASSLDRGSEAFF. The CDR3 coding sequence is TGTGCCAGCAGCTTAGATCGGGGGAGTGAAGCTTTCTTT.

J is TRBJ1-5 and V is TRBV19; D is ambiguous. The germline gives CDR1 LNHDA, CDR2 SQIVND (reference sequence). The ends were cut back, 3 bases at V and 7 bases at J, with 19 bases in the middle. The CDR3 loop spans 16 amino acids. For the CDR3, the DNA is TGTGCCAGTAGTATGCAGGTGGATGGGGTCGTGCAGCCCCAGCATTTT. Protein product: CASSMQVDGVVQPQHF.

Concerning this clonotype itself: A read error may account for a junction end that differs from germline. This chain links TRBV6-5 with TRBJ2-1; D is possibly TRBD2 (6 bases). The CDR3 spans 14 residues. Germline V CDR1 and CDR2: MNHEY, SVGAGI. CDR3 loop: CASSGSDSYIEQFF. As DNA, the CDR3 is TGTGCCAGCAGCGGGAGCGACTCCTACATTGAGCAGTTCTTC.

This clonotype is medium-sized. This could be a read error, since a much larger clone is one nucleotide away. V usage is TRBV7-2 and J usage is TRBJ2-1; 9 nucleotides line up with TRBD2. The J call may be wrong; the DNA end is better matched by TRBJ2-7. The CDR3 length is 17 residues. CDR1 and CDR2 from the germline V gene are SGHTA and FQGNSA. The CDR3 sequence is CASSLAPSGTAYNEQYF. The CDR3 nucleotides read TGTGCCAGCAGCTTAGCGCCTAGCGGGACTGCCTACAATGAGCAGTACTTC.

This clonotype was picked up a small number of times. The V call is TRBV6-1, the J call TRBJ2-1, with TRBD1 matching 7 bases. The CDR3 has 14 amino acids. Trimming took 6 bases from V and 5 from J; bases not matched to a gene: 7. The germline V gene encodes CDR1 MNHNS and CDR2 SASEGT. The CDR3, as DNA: TGTGCCAGCAGAGACCTGGGACAGCACAATGAGCAGTTCTTC. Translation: CASRDLGQHNEQFF.

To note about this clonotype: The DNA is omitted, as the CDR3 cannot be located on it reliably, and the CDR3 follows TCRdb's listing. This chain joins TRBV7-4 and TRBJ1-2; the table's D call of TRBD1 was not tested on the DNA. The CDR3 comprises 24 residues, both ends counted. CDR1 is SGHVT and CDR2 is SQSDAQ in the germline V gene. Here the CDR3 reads CASSLAGNPRETQYFGPGTRGYTF.

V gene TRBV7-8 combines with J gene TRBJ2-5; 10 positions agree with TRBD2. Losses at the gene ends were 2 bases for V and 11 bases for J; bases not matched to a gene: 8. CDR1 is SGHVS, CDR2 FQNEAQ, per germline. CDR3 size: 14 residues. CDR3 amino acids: CASSLTAGGREQYF. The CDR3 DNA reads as TGTGCCAGCAGCTTAACAGCGGGAGGGCGGGAGCAGTACTTC.

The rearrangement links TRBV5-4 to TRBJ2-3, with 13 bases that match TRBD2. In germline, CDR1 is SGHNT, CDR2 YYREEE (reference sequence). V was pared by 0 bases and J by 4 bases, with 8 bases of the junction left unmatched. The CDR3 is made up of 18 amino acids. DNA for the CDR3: TGTGCCAGCAGCTTGGAACTAGCGGGAGGGCCATCGGCAGATACGCAGTATTTT. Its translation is CASSLELAGGPSADTQYF.